The source of this T cell receptor (beta chain) is a study of cytomegalovirus exposure and HLA in healthy donors. Study details: Approximately 77 million unique TCRs from HLA-typed donors were held in an early release of data.

This CDR3 has 11 amino acids. CDR1 SGHTA and CDR2 FQGNSA come from the germline V gene. Trimming shortened V by 6 bases and J by 8 bases, and 9 bases separated the two germline ends. Primers included in the PCR were 60 Vbeta and 13 Jbeta primers. Produced via immunoSEQ multiplex PCR; TCRdb's table is partial and in-frame only. The sample shows 120,000 to 150,000 clones, 60% to 80% of them seen only once. This TCR was recovered from a male donor in good health and CMV-seronegative. The gene calls are TRBV7-2 and TRBJ2-3; no definite D call. Sequencing input: PBMCs. The CDR3 is CASSPGGTQYF. CDR3 DNA sequence: TGTGCCAGCAGTCCGGGTGGTACGCAGTATTTT.